Given below is one T cell receptor beta chain in context. The sample originates from a study of blood T cell repertoires in COVID-19. Per the study methods: Cell counts per sample came from amplifying reference gene primers. Some clones are missing from TCRdb's copy, which holds only in-frame ones; the method was immunoSEQ multiplex PCR. V and J calls plus clone size are reproduced from that table; the DNA served to infer D and trimming. Here the sample spans about 95,000 clones, 89% being singletons. Germline V CDR1 and CDR2: SGHAT, FQNNGV. The V and J ends lost 5 bases and 1 base respectively, with 19 bases between them. The CDR3 has 17 residues.

The receptor was derived from a man between 60 and 70 years old with COVID-19, enrolled during active disease. The sequencing sample was made of peripheral blood. The chain recombines TRBV11-2 with TRBJ2-3; D perhaps matches TRBD2 (6 bases). DNA for the CDR3: TGTGCCAGCAGCGGTCGAGGCGGGGTGGCGGGCACAGATACGCAGTATTTT. Protein sequence: CASSGRGGVAGTDTQYF.